What follows are 17 T cell receptor beta chains derived from one specimen sequenced in a study of T-cell reconstitution after alpha-beta-depleted transplantation in children. Using unique molecular identifiers, the investigators prepared the TCRbeta library. TCRdb analysed the PCR reads with MiXCR anew, one entry per CDR3 protein. The table records around 400,000 distinct CDR3 sequences, roughly 10% of them present only once. The sample consisted of PBMCs from the stem cell graft donor, taken from the stem cell graft. These receptors all stem from a human donor who donated a stem cell graft to a child with acute myeloid leukemia.

This clonotype was counted a few times. The gene calls are TRBV10-3 and TRBJ2-1; tentatively, D is TRBD1 or TRBD2 (5 bases each). Germline CDR1 ENHRY, CDR2 SYGVKD. The CDR3 is made up of 16 amino acids. Trimming cost V 3 bases and J 3 bases, with 15 bases left between them. CDR3 loop: CAISDEGTEDYNEQFF. The CDR3 DNA reads as TGTGCCATCAGTGATGAAGGGACCGAAGACTACAATGAGCAGTTCTTC.

The chain links TRBV7-2 to TRBJ1-1; no definite D call. Germline V gene data show CDR1 as SGHTA and CDR2 as FQGNSA. The CDR3 has 15 residues. The V gene lost 5 bases and the J gene lost 3 bases, with 16 bases spanning the gap. The CDR3 region has the DNA TGTGCCAGCAGCCCCCTCCACCCGACGGACACTGAAGCTTTCTTT. Translating gives CASSPLHPTDTEAFF.

The table lists this clonotype with a few counts. This sequence joins TRBV6-5 and TRBJ2-7, with TRBD1 matching 9 bases. This CDR3 region has 13 residues. The ends lost 2 bases at V and 6 bases at J; junction bases unmatched: 2. The germline gives CDR1 MNHEY, CDR2 SVGAGI. The CDR3 DNA sequence: TGTGCCAGCAGTTACGGGACAGGGTTCGAGCAGTACTTC. Protein: CASSYGTGFEQYF.

The sample holds many counts of this clonotype. V usage is TRBV20-1 and J usage is TRBJ1-1; TRBD1 might be the D (6 bases). V was pared by 3 bases and J by 5 bases, with 13 bases between. Per the germline V gene, CDR1 is DFQATT and CDR2 is SNEGSKA (reference sequence). This CDR3 contains 13 residues. CDR3 nucleotide sequence: TGCAGTGCTAGCGGGGGCGCGTGGACTGAAGCTTTCTTT. Amino acid sequence: CSASGGAWTEAFF.

This clonotype has only a few counts. V and J are TRBV7-9 and TRBJ2-4; the D gene is possibly TRBD2 (5 bases). V was clipped by 6 bases and J by 8 bases, with 17 bases between them. This CDR3 spans 14 amino acids. The V gene's germline CDR1 is SEHNR and CDR2 FQNEAQ (reference sequence). As DNA, the CDR3 is TGTGCCAGCAGGCGATTAGGGCTGGGAGACATTCAGTACTTC. Translated: CASRRLGLGDIQYF.

This clonotype was counted between two and nine times. CDR3: CASSFRTSGGIETQYF. The CDR3 DNA reads as TGTGCCAGCAGCTTCAGGACTAGCGGGGGAATAGAGACCCAGTACTTC. The chain is built from TRBV7-2 and TRBJ2-5; 13 positions match TRBD2. Losses at the gene ends were 3 bases for V and 4 bases for J; bases not matched to a gene: 5. The germline V gene encodes CDR1 SGHTA and CDR2 FQGNSA. This CDR3 comprises 16 residues.

There are a few counts of this clonotype. The chain is built from TRBV6-1 and TRBJ2-7; D might be TRBD1 or TRBD2, each matching 6 bases. Germline V lookup: CDR1 MNHNS, CDR2 SASEGT. This CDR3 comprises 14 residues. Trimming pared 9 bases from V and 3 bases from J, leaving 18 bases between. CDR3 residues: CASRRGTPYYEQYF. The CDR3 DNA follows: TGTGCCAGTCGCCGCGGGACACCATACTACGAGCAGTACTTC.

This clonotype was counted only a few times. V is TRBV29-1 and J is TRBJ1-1; D is ambiguous. Between the trimmed V and J ends, which lost 7 bases and 1 base, there was a span of 13 bases. The CDR3 extends over 13 amino acids. Looked up from germline, CDR1 is SQVTM and CDR2 is ANQGSEA. CDR3 DNA: TGCAGCGCCTTGCATCTTCCGAACACTGAAGCTTTCTTT. This codes for CSALHLPNTEAFF.

This clonotype has a handful of counts. The chain joins TRBV20-1 to TRBJ2-1; TRBD2 aligns across 8 bases. J was trimmed by 2 bases and V by 4 bases; bases with no gene match: 13. This CDR3 spans 17 amino acids. Germline V gene sequence: CDR1 DFQATT, CDR2 SNEGSKA (reference sequence). The CDR3 here is CSANTLAGGHTYNEQFF. In DNA, the CDR3 is TGCAGTGCTAACACCCTTGCGGGGGGCCACACCTACAATGAGCAGTTCTTC.

This clonotype has at least ten counts. V is TRBV5-1 and J is TRBJ1-6, with TRBD1 identical over 9 bases. The ends lost 0 bases at V and 5 bases at J; junction bases unmatched: 0. Germline V gene lookup returns CDR1 SGHRS and CDR2 YFSETQ. The CDR3 consists of 15 residues. For the CDR3, the DNA is TGCGCCAGCAGCTTGGGACAGGGGGATAATTCACCCCTCCACTTT. It is translated as CASSLGQGDNSPLHF. Full variable domain (outside the CDR3, taken from reference TRBV5-1 and TRBJ1-6): KAGVTQTPRYLIKTRGQQVTLSCSPISGHRSVSWYQQTPGQGLQFLFEYFSETQRNKGNFPGRFSGRQFSNSRSEMNVSTLELGDSALYLCASSLGQGDNSPLHFGNGTRLTVT.

V gene TRBV12-3 or TRBV12-4 combines with J gene TRBJ2-5; D remains ambiguous. This CDR3 comprises 13 residues. V gave up 3 bases and J gave up 5 bases, with 10 bases separating them. CDR3 DNA sequence: TGTGCCAGCAGTTTTTCCGTTGGGGAGACCCAGTACTTC. Amino acid sequence: CASSFSVGETQYF.

This clonotype was counted between two and nine times. V usage is TRBV12-3 or TRBV12-4 and J usage is TRBJ1-2, with a weak D call TRBD1 (6 bases). This CDR3 contains 14 residues. The V end was cut by 6 bases, the J end by 2 bases, with 13 bases between. DNA of the CDR3: TGTGCCAGCAGAATCTCGGGACAAAACTATGGCTACACCTTC. This gives the protein CASRISGQNYGYTF.

This clonotype was picked up one time. The J gene is TRBJ1-5, the V gene TRBV29-1; no definite D call. CDR3 size: 15 residues. The germline V gene has CDR1 SQVTM and CDR2 ANQGSEA. Trimming cost V 7 bases and J 0 bases, with 16 bases left between them. The CDR3 DNA reads TGCAGCGGAACCAAAACAAGCCCTAGCAATCAGCCCCAGCATTTT. Its protein is CSGTKTSPSNQPQHF.

A few counts support this clonotype. The rearrangement links TRBV20-1 to TRBJ2-1; D perhaps matches TRBD2 (7 bases). Trimming stripped 7 bases from V and 3 bases from J, with 19 bases between. Per the germline V gene, CDR1 is DFQATT and CDR2 is SNEGSKA (reference sequence). The CDR3 is 15 residues long. CDR3 nucleotides: TGCAGTGTCGGGGGGCAGACCCTTGTCTACAATGAGCAGTTCTTC. It encodes CSVGGQTLVYNEQFF.

This chain uses TRBV12-3 or TRBV12-4 with TRBJ2-3; 13 bases align to TRBD2. Losses at the gene ends were 5 bases for V and 8 bases for J; bases not matched to a gene: 7. There are 15 residues in the CDR3. CDR3 amino acids: CASSKTGLAGSTQYF. The CDR3 DNA sequence: TGTGCCAGCAGTAAGACGGGACTAGCGGGGAGTACGCAGTATTTT.

In this sample, this clonotype turned up many times. The J gene is TRBJ2-6, the V gene TRBV4-3; weak D call: TRBD2 (5 bases). CDR3 size: 16 residues. Trimming took 0 bases from V and 2 from J, leaving 8 bases between them. Germline V gene data show CDR1 as LGHNA and CDR2 as YSLEER. CDR3 amino acids: CASSQDSGTGANVLTF. The CDR3 DNA is TGCGCCAGCAGCCAAGATTCCGGGACTGGGGCCAACGTCCTGACTTTC.

The rearrangement joins TRBV7-8 to TRBJ2-1; 11 bases map to TRBD2. CDR1 is SGHVS, CDR2 FQNEAQ, per germline. With V trimmed by 4 bases and J by 7 bases, 9 bases remained unmatched. The CDR3 length is 16 residues. CDR3 sequence (DNA): TGTGCCAGCAGCTCCTTAGCGGGAGGGCCTAAGAATGAGCAGTTCTTC. Protein product: CASSSLAGGPKNEQFF.